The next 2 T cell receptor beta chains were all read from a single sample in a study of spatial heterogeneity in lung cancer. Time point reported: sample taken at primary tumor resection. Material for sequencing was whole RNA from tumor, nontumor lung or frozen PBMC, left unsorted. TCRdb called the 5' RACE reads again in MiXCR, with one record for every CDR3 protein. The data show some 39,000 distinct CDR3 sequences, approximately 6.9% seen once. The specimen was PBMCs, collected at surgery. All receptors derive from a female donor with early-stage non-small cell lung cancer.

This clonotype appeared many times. CDR3 nucleotides: TGCGCCAGCACCCCGGCAACGCCTGGGACTGAAGCTTTCTTT. It is translated as CASTPATPGTEAFF. The chain employs TRBV5-1 and TRBJ1-1; D gene unclear. Trimming took 6 bases from V and 5 from J, leaving 17 bases between them. The CDR3 length is 14 residues. CDR1 and CDR2 (germline): SGHRS, YFSETQ.

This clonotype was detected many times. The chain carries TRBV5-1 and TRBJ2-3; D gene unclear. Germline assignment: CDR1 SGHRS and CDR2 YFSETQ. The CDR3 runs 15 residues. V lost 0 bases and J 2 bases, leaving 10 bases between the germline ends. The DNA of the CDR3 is TGCGCCAGCAGCTTGGAAAAGGGTTACACAGATACGCAGTATTTT. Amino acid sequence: CASSLEKGYTDTQYF.